Each of the 30 T cell receptor beta chains below was sequenced from the same sample in a study of T cell responses to AZD1222 COVID-19 vaccine (dated by TCRdb to about 2021). The time point label, as the study defines it: about 28 days (+/-7) after the second vaccine dose. The treatment or condition label, read with the paper, signifies: meningococcal conjugate vaccine given as trial control. The library was prepared using the immunoSEQ multiplex PCR assay. TCRdb carries this immuneACCESS record with in-frame sequences only. Its versions omit some clonotypes, under half of them owing to an unresolved V gene in the studies checked, with the rest unexplained. The sample profile shows 98,000 or so clones; about 89% of them were found once. Together, the top ten hold less than 4% of the sample. Sequences were derived from peripheral blood, sampled 28 days after the second dose of the MenACWY control vaccine. The receptors stem from an adult who received the MenACWY meningococcal vaccine as a control.

V is TRBV5-1 and J is TRBJ2-2; TRBD1 matches 9 bases. This CDR3 region has 16 residues. Germline-derived CDR1 and CDR2 are SGHRS and YFSETQ. The trim removed 5 bases at V and 7 bases at J, leaving 12 bases unmatched. CDR3: CASRPTDRGFVGELFF. The CDR3 nucleotides are TGCGCCAGCAGACCGACCGACAGGGGGTTCGTCGGGGAGCTGTTTTTT.

The CDR3: CANTRPPGGCSYNEQFF. The CDR3 nucleotides are TGTGCCAACACCCGGCCCCCGGGGGGGTGTTCCTACAATGAGCAGTTCTTC. The chain has TRBV21-1 and TRBJ2-1; TRBD2, the table's D call, lacks a check against the DNA. TRBV21-1 is a pseudogene. The length of the CDR3 is 17 residues.

The gene calls are TRBV9 and TRBJ1-2; D gene ambiguous. V gave up 3 bases and J gave up 4 bases, with 10 bases separating them. CDR3 length: 13 residues. Germline lookup yields CDR1 SGDLS and CDR2 YYNGEE. The chain's CDR3 is CASSARTAYGYTF. The CDR3 DNA is TGTGCCAGCAGCGCCAGGACGGCCTATGGCTACACCTTC. Combining the CDR3 with reference TRBV9 and TRBJ1-2 gives the whole variable domain DSGVTQTPKHLITATGQRVTLRCSPRSGDLSVYWYQQSLDQGLQFLIQYYNGEERAKGNILERFSAQQFPDLHSELNLSSLELGDSALYFCASSARTAYGYTFGSGTRLTVV.

This clone was detected only a few times. The chain uses TRBV7-8 and TRBJ2-1; no clear D gene. The CDR3 is 16 amino acids. V was cut by 5 bases and J by 4 bases, with 18 bases left in between. Germline V CDR1 and CDR2: SGHVS, FQNEAQ. The CDR3 DNA follows: TGTGCCAGCAGCGGCTCTCGGGTGATTGGGTACAATGAGCAGTTCTTC. As protein: CASSGSRVIGYNEQFF.

The chain recombines TRBV5-8 with TRBJ1-1, with 7 bases identical to TRBD1. Germline V gives CDR1 SGHTS, CDR2 YDEGEE. V shed 9 bases, J shed 3 bases, and the junction held 11 bases outside the gene matches. CDR3 length: 14 amino acids. CDR3 DNA sequence: TGTGCCACCAACCAAGGGGGCCAGGACACTGAAGCTTTCTTT. This gives the protein CATNQGGQDTEAFF.

The rearrangement links TRBV6-1 to TRBJ1-5; a weak D match, TRBD1 (6 bases). V gave up 2 bases and J gave up 6 bases, with 17 bases separating them. Germline CDR1 and CDR2: MNHNS and SASEGT. This CDR3 has 16 residues. The DNA for the CDR3 is TGTGCCAGCAGTGAACATTTCACAGGGAACGGTCAGCCCCAGCATTTT. It is translated as CASSEHFTGNGQPQHF.

This clone came up a few times. This chain uses TRBV19 with TRBJ1-2; tentatively, D is TRBD1 (6 bases). V dropped 4 bases and J dropped 8 bases, with 14 bases sitting between them. The CDR3 has 13 amino acids. CDR1 is LNHDA and CDR2 is SQIVND in the germline V gene (reference sequence). The CDR3 sequence: CASSRQGSGGYTF. CDR3 bases: TGTGCCAGTAGTAGGCAGGGGAGTGGGGGCTACACCTTC.

This clone was seen only once. The same CDR3 is also encoded by other DNA sequences in this sample. DNA for the CDR3: TGTGCCAGCAGTTACTCCGGGACAGGGCCCTACGAGCAGTACTTC. It translates to CASSYSGTGPYEQYF. The rearrangement links TRBV6-5 to TRBJ2-7, with TRBD1 matching over 9 bases. From germline, CDR1 is MNHEY and CDR2 SVGAGI. V was pared by 0 bases and J by 2 bases, with 2 bases of the junction left unmatched. The CDR3 spans 15 residues.

The chain couples TRBV7-2 to TRBJ2-2; D is unclear. V shed 5 bases and J shed 6 bases, with 16 bases lying between them. Germline V gene lookup returns CDR1 SGHTA and CDR2 FQGNSA. The CDR3 runs to 15 residues. CDR3 DNA: TGTGCCAGCAGCCCCCGGGTTGGCGAGGCCGGGGAGCTGTTTTTT. Protein: CASSPRVGEAGELFF.

For this clone: This CDR3 is also generated by other DNA sequences in the sample. The J gene is TRBJ2-7, the V gene TRBV7-2, with a possible D match to TRBD2 (6 bases). The CDR3 has 12 amino acids. The V end lost 5 bases, the J end lost 4 bases, and 9 bases lay between the germline ends. CDR1 SGHTA and CDR2 FQGNSA come from the germline V gene. The CDR3 region has the DNA TGTGCCAGCAGCCCCGCGGGATACGAGCAGTACTTC. Translating gives CASSPAGYEQYF.

This clone has only one observation. The chain joins TRBV7-8 to TRBJ1-5; TRBD1 matches 7 bases. Germline V gene lookup returns CDR1 SGHVS and CDR2 FQNEAQ. The CDR3 contains 13 residues. Trimming at V came to 5 bases and at J to 5 bases, leaving 3 bases not matched to a gene. CDR3 in DNA: TGTGCCAGCAGCACCGACAGGGATCAGCCCCAGCATTTT. It encodes CASSTDRDQPQHF. The variable domain in full, completed from reference TRBV7-8 and TRBJ1-5, reads GAGVSQSPRYKVAKRGQDVALRCDPISGHVSLFWYQQALGQGPEFLTYFQNEAQLDKSGLPSDRFFAERPEGSVSTLKIQRTQQEDSAVYLCASSTDRDQPQHFGDGTRLSIL.

The chain has TRBV10-3 and TRBJ2-7, with D possibly matching TRBD2 (5 bases). This CDR3 contains 14 residues. V was trimmed by 4 bases and J by 4 bases, leaving 14 bases between them. In germline, CDR1 is ENHRY, CDR2 SYGVKD. Here the CDR3 reads CAISVEATSYEQYF. The CDR3 DNA sequence: TGTGCCATCAGTGTGGAGGCCACTTCTTACGAGCAGTACTTC.

This clone was seen only a few times. This chain joins TRBV27 and TRBJ2-7; D is uncertain. There are 11 residues in the CDR3. Trimming removed 6 bases from V and 3 bases from J, with 6 bases in between. The V gene's germline CDR1 is MNHEY and CDR2 SMNVEV (reference sequence). For the CDR3, the DNA is TGTGCCAGCAGAAAGGGCTACGAGCAGTACTTC. Translating it yields CASRKGYEQYF.

The chain is built from TRBV2 and TRBJ2-5; 12 bases agree with TRBD2. CDR1 is SNHLY and CDR2 is FYNNEI in the germline V gene. CDR3 length equals 15 residues. The junction had 3 bases not matched to a gene; V was cut back by 1 base and J by 6 bases. CDR3 amino acids: CASSEELAGGQTQYF. In DNA form, the CDR3 reads TGTGCCAGCAGTGAAGAACTAGCGGGGGGACAGACCCAGTACTTC.

The chain couples TRBV5-4 to TRBJ2-7; 8 bases map to TRBD1. With V trimmed by 4 bases and J by 3 bases, 12 bases remained unmatched. Looked up from germline, CDR1 is SGHNT and CDR2 is YYREEE (reference sequence). The length of the CDR3 is 16 residues. The CDR3 loop reads CASSEGQVLKGYEQYF. The CDR3 nucleotides read TGTGCCAGCAGCGAGGGACAGGTACTCAAGGGCTACGAGCAGTACTTC.

The chain is built from TRBV3-1 (or the pseudogene TRBV3-2) and TRBJ1-1; weak D call: TRBD1 (5 bases). Trimming removed 1 base at V and 5 bases at J, with 14 bases between. Germline CDR1 LGHDT, CDR2 YNNKEL (reference sequence). The length of the CDR3 is 15 residues. CDR3: CASSQARGGGTEAFF. CDR3 DNA: TGTGCCAGCAGCCAAGCTCGGGGGGGAGGAACTGAAGCTTTCTTT.

This clone was seen a few times. The CDR3 DNA reads TGTGCCACCAGTGACCATTCAAGTAGCACAGATACGCAGTATTTT. It yields the protein CATSDHSSSTDTQYF. The chain uses TRBV24-1 and TRBJ2-3, with D unclear. The CDR3 covers 15 residues. V was trimmed by 4 bases and J by 0 bases, leaving 10 bases between them. Germline V lookup: CDR1 KGHDR, CDR2 SFDVKD.

This clone showed up just a few times. The chain is built from TRBV5-4 and TRBJ1-2, with D possibly matching TRBD1 (5 bases). Per the germline V gene, CDR1 is SGHNT and CDR2 is YYREEE (reference sequence). The ends were cut back, 4 bases at V and 1 base at J, with 11 bases in the middle. CDR3 size: 14 residues. In DNA, the CDR3 is TGTGCCAGCAGCCCGGGACGCCTTAACTATGGCTACACCTTC. Translation gives CASSPGRLNYGYTF.

The chain couples TRBV24-1 to TRBJ2-1; 7 nucleotides align to TRBD2. This CDR3 has 16 amino acids. Germline CDR1 is KGHDR and CDR2 is SFDVKD. V lost 0 bases to trimming and J lost 6 bases; unmatched junction nucleotides: 7. CDR3 region: CATSDLNSGGSNEQFF. CDR3 nucleotide sequence: TGTGCCACCAGTGATTTGAATTCGGGGGGTAGCAATGAGCAGTTCTTC.

V is TRBV12-3 or TRBV12-4 and J is TRBJ1-3; D gene unclear. The CDR3 totals 13 residues. Trimming took 6 bases from V and 0 from J, leaving 6 bases between them. CDR3 sequence reads: CASRINSGNTIYF. The CDR3 DNA sequence: TGTGCCAGCAGGATCAACTCTGGAAACACCATATATTTT.

This clone has only one observation. The chain has TRBV5-1 and TRBJ2-3; 12 bases align to TRBD2. The CDR3 is 15 residues long. Looked up from germline, CDR1 is SGHRS and CDR2 is YFSETQ. V lost 4 bases to trimming and J lost 4 bases; unmatched junction nucleotides: 4. This chain's CDR3 is CASSLLAGGADTQYF. As DNA, the CDR3 is TGCGCCAGCAGCCTACTAGCGGGGGGCGCAGATACGCAGTATTTT.

V gene TRBV11-1 combines with J gene TRBJ2-7, with TRBD1 matching over 7 bases. From germline, CDR1 is SGHAT and CDR2 FQDESV (reference sequence). The V and J ends lost 5 bases and 1 base, in that order; junction bases with no gene match: 5. The CDR3 sequence is 14 residues long. The CDR3 region has the DNA TGTGCCAGCAGCCCACGACAGGGTTCCTACGAGCAGTACTTC. Protein: CASSPRQGSYEQYF.

This chain links TRBV3-1 (or the pseudogene TRBV3-2) with TRBJ2-2; no clear D. Trimming took 3 bases from V and 3 from J, leaving 8 bases between them. Germline V CDR1 and CDR2: LGHDT, YNNKEL (reference sequence). This CDR3 has 14 amino acids. CDR3 loop: CASSHLRDTGELFF. CDR3 DNA sequence: TGTGCCAGCAGCCATCTAAGGGACACCGGGGAGCTGTTTTTT.

With regard to this clone: A junction end diverges from the germline sequence, so it may reflect a read error. This sequence joins TRBV19 and TRBJ2-6, with D perhaps TRBD1 or TRBD2 (7 bases each). Germline CDR1 and CDR2: LNHDA and SQIVND (reference sequence). The CDR3 has 17 residues. CDR3 sequence reads: CASSIAGAAGGDNVLTF. CDR3 bases: TGTGCCAGTAGTATAGCCGGGGCAGCAGGGGGGGACAACGTCCTGACTTTC. The whole variable domain, filled in from reference TRBV19 and TRBJ2-6, reads DGGITQSPKYLFRKEGQNVTLSCEQNLNHDAMYWYRQDPGQGLRLIYYSQIVNDFQKGDIAEGYSVSREKKESFPLTVTSAQKNPTAFYLCASSIAGAAGGDNVLTFGAGSRLTVL.

V usage is TRBV4-3 and J usage is TRBJ2-3; perhaps D is TRBD1 or TRBD2 (5 bases each). This CDR3 is 17 amino acids long. Trimming took 0 bases from V and 4 from J, leaving 17 bases between them. Germline V gene sequence: CDR1 LGHNA, CDR2 YSLEER. CDR3 bases: TGCGCCAGCAGCCAAGATGGGGGTACTTTTTGGGCAGATACGCAGTATTTT. Translated, it gives CASSQDGGTFWADTQYF.

V is TRBV18 and J is TRBJ1-5; D is undetermined. In germline, CDR1 is KGHSH, CDR2 LQKENI. V was clipped by 3 bases and J by 5 bases, with 11 bases between them. The CDR3 contains 14 residues. The CDR3 sequence: CASSPGGKDQPQHF. CDR3 bases: TGTGCCAGCTCACCCGGAGGGAAGGATCAGCCCCAGCATTTT.

The chain recombines TRBV7-9 with TRBJ2-3, with 10 bases that match TRBD2. V shed 7 bases and J 1 base; nucleotides not matched to a gene: 11. The CDR3 has 17 amino acids. In germline, CDR1 is SEHNR, CDR2 FQNEAQ (reference sequence). CDR3 loop: CASTPAGGIPRTDTQYF. In DNA, the CDR3 is TGTGCCAGCACCCCAGCGGGGGGGATTCCCCGCACAGATACGCAGTATTTT.

V usage is TRBV7-2 and J usage is TRBJ2-5; perhaps TRBD1 as D (6 bases). Germline CDR1 is SGHTA and CDR2 is FQGNSA. Deletions cut 7 bases from V and 0 bases from J, with 12 bases between. CDR3 size: 14 residues. The CDR3 here is CASTVNRDQETQYF. The CDR3 bases are TGTGCCAGCACCGTCAACAGGGACCAAGAGACCCAGTACTTC.

V and J are TRBV10-1 and TRBJ2-4, with D perhaps TRBD1 (5 bases). The CDR3 is 16 residues long. Trimming cost V 3 bases and J 0 bases, with 12 bases left between them. From germline, CDR1 is WNHNN and CDR2 SYGVQD (reference sequence). Written as DNA, the CDR3 is TGCGCCAGCAGTGATCAGGGCCTACTAGCCAAAAACATTCAGTACTTC. As protein: CASSDQGLLAKNIQYF.

The rearrangement links TRBV9 to TRBJ2-1; a possible D gene is TRBD2 (7 bases). CDR3 length: 15 residues. With 2 bases removed from V and 6 bases from J, the gap between germline ends came to 15 bases. Germline V lookup: CDR1 SGDLS, CDR2 YYNGEE. The CDR3 protein is CASSVREGGLNEQFF. In DNA form, the CDR3 reads TGTGCCAGCAGCGTTAGGGAGGGGGGTCTCAATGAGCAGTTCTTC. Full variable domain (rest looked up from reference TRBV9 and TRBJ2-1): DSGVTQTPKHLITATGQRVTLRCSPRSGDLSVYWYQQSLDQGLQFLIQYYNGEERAKGNILERFSAQQFPDLHSELNLSSLELGDSALYFCASSVREGGLNEQFFGPGTRLTVL.